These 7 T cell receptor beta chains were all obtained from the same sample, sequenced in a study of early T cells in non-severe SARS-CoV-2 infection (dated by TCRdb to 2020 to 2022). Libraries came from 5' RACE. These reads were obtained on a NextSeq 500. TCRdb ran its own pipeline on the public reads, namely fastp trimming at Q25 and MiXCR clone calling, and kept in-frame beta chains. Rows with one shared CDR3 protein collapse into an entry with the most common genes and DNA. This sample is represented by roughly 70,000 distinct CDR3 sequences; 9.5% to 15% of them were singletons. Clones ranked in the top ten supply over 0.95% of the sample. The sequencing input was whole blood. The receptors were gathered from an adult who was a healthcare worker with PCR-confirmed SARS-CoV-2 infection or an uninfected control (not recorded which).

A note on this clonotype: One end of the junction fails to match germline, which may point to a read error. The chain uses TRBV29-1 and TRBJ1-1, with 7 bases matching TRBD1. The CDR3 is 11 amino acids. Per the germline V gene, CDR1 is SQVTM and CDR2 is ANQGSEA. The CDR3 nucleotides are TGCAGCGTTCACGACGTATACAGGGGCCTCTTT. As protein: CSVHDVYRGLF.

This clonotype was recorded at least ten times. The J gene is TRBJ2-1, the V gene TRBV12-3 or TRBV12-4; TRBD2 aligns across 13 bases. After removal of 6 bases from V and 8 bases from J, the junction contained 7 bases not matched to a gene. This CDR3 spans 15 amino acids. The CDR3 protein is CASRIGLAGADEQFF. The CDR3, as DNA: TGTGCCAGCAGAATAGGACTAGCGGGGGCGGATGAGCAGTTCTTC.

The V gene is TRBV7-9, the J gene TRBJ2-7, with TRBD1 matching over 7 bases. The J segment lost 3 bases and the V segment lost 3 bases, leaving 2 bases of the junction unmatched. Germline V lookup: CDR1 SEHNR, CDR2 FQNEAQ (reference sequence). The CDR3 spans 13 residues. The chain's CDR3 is CASSLTGNYEQYF. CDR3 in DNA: TGTGCCAGCAGCTTGACAGGGAACTACGAGCAGTACTTC.

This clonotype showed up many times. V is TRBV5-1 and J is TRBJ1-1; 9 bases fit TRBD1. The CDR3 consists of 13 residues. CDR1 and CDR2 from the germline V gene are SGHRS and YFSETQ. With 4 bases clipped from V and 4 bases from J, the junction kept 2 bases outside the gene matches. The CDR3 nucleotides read TGCGCCAGCAGCGGGACAGGGATCACTGAAGCTTTCTTT. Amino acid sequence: CASSGTGITEAFF.

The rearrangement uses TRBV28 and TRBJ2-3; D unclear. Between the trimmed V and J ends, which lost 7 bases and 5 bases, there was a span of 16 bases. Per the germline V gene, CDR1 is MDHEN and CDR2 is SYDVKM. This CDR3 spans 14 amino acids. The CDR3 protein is CASKFLERVDTQYF. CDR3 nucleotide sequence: TGTGCCAGCAAGTTCCTCGAAAGGGTAGATACGCAGTATTTT.

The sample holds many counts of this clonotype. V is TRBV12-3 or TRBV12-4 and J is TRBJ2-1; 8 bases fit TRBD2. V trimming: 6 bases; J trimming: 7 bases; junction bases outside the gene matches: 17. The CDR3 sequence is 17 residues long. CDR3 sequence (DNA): TGTGCCAGCAGCCCCGCGTACCAGCGGGAGATTCTTAATGAGCAGTTCTTC. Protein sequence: CASSPAYQREILNEQFF.

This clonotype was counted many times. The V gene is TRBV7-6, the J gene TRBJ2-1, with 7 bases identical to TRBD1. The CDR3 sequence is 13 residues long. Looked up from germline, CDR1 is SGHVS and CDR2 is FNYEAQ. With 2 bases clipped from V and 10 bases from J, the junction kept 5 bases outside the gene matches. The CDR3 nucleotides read TGTGCCAGCAGCTTACTGACAGGGTCGGAGCAGTTCTTC. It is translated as CASSLLTGSEQFF.